These 27 T cell receptor beta chains share one sample of origin, sequenced in a study of control samples from healthy donors and cancer patients. Method: immunoSEQ multiplex PCR; TCRdb's copy keeps in-frame clones and lacks some. The table lists some 150,000 clones, over 90% of them singletons. The specimen was blood. The receptors were sampled from a woman aged 25-40 years in good health.

V is TRBV28 and J is TRBJ2-1; possible D gene TRBD2, 5 bases. Looked up from germline, CDR1 is MDHEN and CDR2 is SYDVKM. The CDR3 sequence is 13 residues long. V dropped 6 bases and J dropped 0 bases, with 6 bases sitting between them. The CDR3 bases are TGTGCCAGCAGCCGGGACTCCTACAATGAGCAGTTCTTC. Translation gives CASSRDSYNEQFF.

The chain links TRBV20-1 to TRBJ1-6; D may be TRBD1 (5 bases). Looked up from germline, CDR1 is DFQATT and CDR2 is SNEGSKA (reference sequence). There are 13 residues in the CDR3. Trimming left V 3 bases short and J 6 bases short, with 9 bases between. CDR3 loop: CSASRQFNSPLHF. DNA for the CDR3: TGCAGTGCTAGTCGACAGTTTAATTCACCCCTCCACTTT.

The chain has TRBV19 and TRBJ1-6; D gene unclear. Germline V lookup: CDR1 LNHDA, CDR2 SQIVND (reference sequence). This CDR3 has 16 residues. V lost 3 bases and J 0 bases, leaving 9 bases between the germline ends. CDR3 coding DNA: TGTGCCAGTAGTATCTCAGGAAGCTCCTATAATTCACCCCTCCACTTT. It translates to CASSISGSSYNSPLHF.

In its sample, this clone was seen once. Distinct nucleotide sequences in the sample also encode this CDR3. The chain is built from TRBV18 and TRBJ1-1; D is ambiguous. From germline, CDR1 is KGHSH and CDR2 LQKENI. Trimming took 4 bases from V and 2 from J, leaving 2 bases between them. There are 11 residues in the CDR3. CDR3 in amino acids: CASSLNTEAFF. In nucleotides, the CDR3 is TGTGCCAGCTCACTAAACACTGAAGCTTTCTTT. The full variable domain, completed using reference TRBV18 and TRBJ1-1, is NAGVMQNPRHLVRRRGQEARLRCSPMKGHSHVYWYRQLPEEGLKFMVYLQKENIIDESGMPKERFSAEFPKEGPSILRIQQVVRGDSAAYFCASSLNTEAFFGQGTRLTVV.

The V and J genes are TRBV6-5 and TRBJ2-3; a weak D match, TRBD1 (6 bases). V dropped 6 bases and J dropped 3 bases, with 13 bases sitting between them. Germline CDR1 MNHEY, CDR2 SVGAGI. The CDR3 loop spans 14 amino acids. The CDR3 DNA reads as TGTGCCAGCAGCCCCCCCGACAGGACAGATACGCAGTATTTT. Its protein product is CASSPPDRTDTQYF.

The gene calls are TRBV11-3 and TRBJ2-1, with 10 nucleotides matching TRBD2. With 5 bases clipped from V and 4 bases from J, the junction kept 5 bases outside the gene matches. Germline V gene lookup returns CDR1 SGHNT and CDR2 YENEEA. The CDR3 length is 15 residues. CDR3 loop: CASSAGTSEYNEQFF. The CDR3 DNA sequence: TGTGCCAGCAGCGCCGGGACTAGCGAATACAATGAGCAGTTCTTC.

This chain links TRBV3-1 (or the pseudogene TRBV3-2) with TRBJ2-1; perhaps TRBD2 as D (6 bases). CDR1 is LGHDT, CDR2 YNNKEL, per germline (reference sequence). Between the trimmed V and J ends, which lost 4 bases and 5 bases, there was a span of 24 bases. The CDR3 sequence is 18 residues long. Written as DNA, the CDR3 is TGTGCCAGCAGCCTTTACCCGAAAAGGATCCGCGGGGACAATGAGCAGTTCTTC. Translating it yields CASSLYPKRIRGDNEQFF.

The chain recombines TRBV27 with TRBJ1-1, with a possible D match to TRBD1 (6 bases). CDR1 and CDR2 (germline): MNHEY, SMNVEV (reference sequence). The CDR3 contains 15 residues. V lost 1 base to trimming and J lost 7 bases, with 16 bases between them. The CDR3 DNA sequence: TGTGCCAGCAGTTTATGGCCTACAGGGAGTGGTGAAGCTTTCTTT. It translates to CASSLWPTGSGEAFF.

V gene TRBV9 combines with J gene TRBJ2-2; D perhaps matches TRBD2 (5 bases). The CDR3 consists of 16 residues. CDR1 and CDR2 from the germline V gene are SGDLS and YYNGEE. Trimming took 4 bases from V and 1 from J, leaving 14 bases between them. For the CDR3, the DNA is TGTGCCAGCAGCCCAGGTACACTAGTGAACACCGGGGAGCTGTTTTTT. Residues: CASSPGTLVNTGELFF. Together with reference TRBV9 and TRBJ2-2, the CDR3 gives the full variable domain: DSGVTQTPKHLITATGQRVTLRCSPRSGDLSVYWYQQSLDQGLQFLIQYYNGEERAKGNILERFSAQQFPDLHSELNLSSLELGDSALYFCASSPGTLVNTGELFFGEGSRLTVL.

The chain links TRBV6-5 to TRBJ1-6, with D possibly matching TRBD1 (5 bases). This CDR3 has 13 residues. The V end lost 6 bases, the J end lost 6 bases, and 9 bases lay between the germline ends. The germline V gene has CDR1 MNHEY and CDR2 SVGAGI. The CDR3 nucleotides are TGTGCCAGCAGAAGGGACCCTAATTCACCCCTCCACTTT. It specifies CASRRDPNSPLHF.

This chain joins TRBV3-1 (or the pseudogene TRBV3-2) and TRBJ2-1; 8 nucleotides align to TRBD2. The germline V gene encodes CDR1 LGHDT and CDR2 YNNKEL (reference sequence). J was trimmed by 7 bases and V by 1 base; bases with no gene match: 9. The CDR3 spans 16 residues. CDR3 amino acids: CASSQGAAGGSNEQFF. In DNA form, the CDR3 reads TGTGCCAGCAGCCAAGGGGCGGCGGGAGGATCTAATGAGCAGTTCTTC.

The genes are TRBV7-2 and TRBJ2-7; D possibly corresponds to TRBD2 (6 bases). V shed 8 bases and J shed 4 bases, with 15 bases lying between them. The CDR3 spans 13 residues. CDR1 SGHTA and CDR2 FQGNSA come from the germline V gene. CDR3 coding DNA: TGTGCCAGCTTCAAAGACGGGAGATACGAGCAGTACTTC. This translates into CASFKDGRYEQYF. Supplemented by reference TRBV7-2 and TRBJ2-7, the full variable domain reads GAGVSQSPSNKVTEKGKDVELRCDPISGHTALYWYRQSLGQGLEFLIYFQGNSAPDKSGLPSDRFSAERTGGSVSTLTIQRTQQEDSAVYLCASFKDGRYEQYFGPGTRLTVT.

V usage is TRBV5-1 and J usage is TRBJ1-6, with 8 bases matching TRBD1. Germline lookup yields CDR1 SGHRS and CDR2 YFSETQ. The trim removed 2 bases at V and 9 bases at J, leaving 4 bases unmatched. This CDR3 comprises 14 residues. The CDR3 DNA reads TGCGCCAGCAGCTTCCGGACAGGGTTTTCACCCCTCCACTTT. Its translation: CASSFRTGFSPLHF. The full variable domain, its missing parts supplied by reference TRBV5-1 and TRBJ1-6, is KAGVTQTPRYLIKTRGQQVTLSCSPISGHRSVSWYQQTPGQGLQFLFEYFSETQRNKGNFPGRFSGRQFSNSRSEMNVSTLELGDSALYLCASSFRTGFSPLHFGNGTRLTVT.

The V call is TRBV28, the J call TRBJ1-1; D uncertain. V was pared by 7 bases and J by 4 bases, with 13 bases between. CDR1 MDHEN and CDR2 SYDVKM come from the germline V gene. The length of the CDR3 is 13 residues. The CDR3 bases are TGTGCCAGCACCCTAGGTTTTGTCACTGAAGCTTTCTTT. It translates to CASTLGFVTEAFF.

The chain carries TRBV18 and TRBJ2-7; TRBD1 agrees at 8 bases. There are 14 residues in the CDR3. Germline assignment: CDR1 KGHSH and CDR2 LQKENI. J was trimmed by 2 bases and V by 3 bases; bases with no gene match: 3. The CDR3 nucleotides read TGTGCCAGCTCACCGGGACAGGAACCCTACGAGCAGTACTTC. Translated, it gives CASSPGQEPYEQYF.

The CDR3 sequence is CAWSPLSYNEQFF. The CDR3 coding sequence is TGTGCCTGGAGTCCGTTGTCCTACAATGAGCAGTTCTTC. The genes are TRBV30 and TRBJ2-1; D gene ambiguous. The ends were cut back, 2 bases at V and 1 base at J, with 6 bases in the middle. Germline CDR1 is GTSNPN and CDR2 is SVGIG (reference sequence). This CDR3 region has 13 residues.

The chain uses TRBV7-9 and TRBJ2-5; 9 bases agree with TRBD2. The CDR3 has 15 amino acids. V shed 5 bases and J 3 bases; nucleotides not matched to a gene: 7. Germline V lookup: CDR1 SEHNR, CDR2 FQNEAQ (reference sequence). The CDR3 reads CASSPILAGKETQYF. For the CDR3, the DNA is TGTGCCAGCAGCCCTATTCTAGCGGGGAAAGAGACCCAGTACTTC.

V usage is TRBV28 and J usage is TRBJ2-3, with D perhaps matching TRBD2 (6 bases). The CDR3 consists of 15 residues. V lost 6 bases to trimming and J lost 0 bases, with 13 bases between them. Germline V gene lookup returns CDR1 MDHEN and CDR2 SYDVKM. The CDR3 sequence: CASRPPGLSTDTQYF. The DNA for the CDR3 is TGTGCCAGCAGGCCTCCGGGACTGAGCACAGATACGCAGTATTTT. Based on the CDR3 plus reference TRBV28 and TRBJ2-3, the full variable domain is DVKVTQSSRYLVKRTGEKVFLECVQDMDHENMFWYRQDPGLGLRLIYFSYDVKMKEKGDIPEGYSVSREKKERFSLILESASTNQTSMYLCASRPPGLSTDTQYFGPGTRLTVL.

The genes are TRBV28 and TRBJ1-2; 7 positions match TRBD1. V dropped 5 bases and J dropped 4; count of bases not matched to a gene: 4. The CDR3 has 13 residues. Germline lookup yields CDR1 MDHEN and CDR2 SYDVKM. CDR3 bases: TGTGCCAGCAGTGGGGGACAGATCTATGGCTACACCTTC. Its protein product is CASSGGQIYGYTF.

The CDR3 protein is CSVDNTGWGTFF. DNA of the CDR3: TGCAGCGTTGACAATACAGGGTGGGGGACTTTCTTT. V is TRBV29-1 and J is TRBJ1-1; a possible D gene is TRBD1 (6 bases). Germline V gene lookup returns CDR1 SQVTM and CDR2 ANQGSEA. Trimming left V 3 bases short and J 12 bases short, with 17 bases between. This CDR3 has 12 amino acids.

This chain uses TRBV5-1 with TRBJ1-5, with a tentative D call TRBD1 (6 bases). The germline V gene encodes CDR1 SGHRS and CDR2 YFSETQ. V lost 4 bases and J 1 base, leaving 12 bases between the germline ends. This CDR3 region has 15 residues. The DNA of the CDR3 is TGCGCCAGCAGCCAAGAGGGGGGAAGCAATCAGCCCCAGCATTTT. Protein product: CASSQEGGSNQPQHF.

The V and J genes are TRBV6-5 and TRBJ2-1, with TRBD2 as a possible D gene (7 bases). V was pared by 7 bases and J by 10 bases, with 17 bases between. The length of the CDR3 is 13 residues. From germline, CDR1 is MNHEY and CDR2 SVGAGI. The CDR3 loop is CASTSTGGDEQFF. The CDR3 nucleotides read TGTGCCAGCACCTCCACGGGGGGCGACGAGCAGTTCTTC.

The chain joins TRBV7-8 to TRBJ2-2; 10 positions agree with TRBD1. The V gene's germline CDR1 is SGHVS and CDR2 FQNEAQ. The CDR3 extends over 20 amino acids. The trim removed 7 bases at V and 6 bases at J, leaving 23 bases unmatched. The CDR3 protein is CASNRLGQGIFGSSAGELFF. The CDR3 nucleotides are TGTGCCAGCAACCGACTGGGACAGGGGATTTTCGGGTCCTCCGCCGGGGAGCTGTTTTTT.

The rearrangement joins TRBV4-1 to TRBJ2-1; 7 bases are a match to TRBD1. Germline values: CDR1 MGHRA, CDR2 YSYEKL. The ends lost 1 base at V and 6 bases at J; junction bases unmatched: 6. The CDR3 consists of 15 residues. In nucleotides, the CDR3 is TGCGCCAGCAGCCAAGGCTCGACAGGGACCAATGAGCAGTTCTTC. Its protein product is CASSQGSTGTNEQFF.

This chain links TRBV28 with TRBJ1-1; 7 nucleotides align to TRBD1. Per germline, CDR1 MDHEN and CDR2 SYDVKM. V shed 6 bases and J 4 bases; nucleotides not matched to a gene: 5. The CDR3 covers 13 residues. CDR3 sequence reads: CASRESGGTEAFF. The CDR3 coding sequence is TGTGCCAGCAGAGAATCAGGGGGCACTGAAGCTTTCTTT.

The J gene is TRBJ2-3, the V gene TRBV7-3; D unresolved. The CDR3 covers 13 residues. Germline values: CDR1 SGHTA, CDR2 FQGTGA. V was clipped by 4 bases and J by 4 bases, with 9 bases between them. The CDR3 sequence is CASSSLGSDTQYF. The CDR3 DNA reads TGTGCCAGCAGCTCCTTAGGGTCAGATACGCAGTATTTT. Supplemented by reference TRBV7-3 and TRBJ2-3, the full variable domain reads GAGVSQTPSNKVTEKGKYVELRCDPISGHTALYWYRQSLGQGPEFLIYFQGTGAADDSGLPNDRFFAVRPEGSVSTLKIQRTERGDSAVYLCASSSLGSDTQYFGPGTRLTVL.

CDR3 sequence reads: CASSPQGTSTEAFF. DNA of the CDR3: TGTGCCAGCAGTCCGCAAGGCACTTCCACTGAAGCTTTCTTT. The rearrangement uses TRBV28 and TRBJ1-1; unclear D gene. With 5 bases removed from V and 4 bases from J, the gap between germline ends came to 14 bases. Germline V lookup: CDR1 MDHEN, CDR2 SYDVKM. The CDR3 sequence is 14 residues long.